This T cell receptor (beta chain) was recorded in a study of T cell repertoires in cytomegalovirus infection. At the level of the study: CMV epitopes used comprised recently identified HLA-C-restricted ones and well-studied HLA-B-restricted ones. The study, taken as a whole, reports: The ex vivo response was dominated by HLA-C-restricted CMV-specific TCR beta clonotypes. CMV carriers having the relevant HLA were flagged by cumulative public TCR beta family frequency.

Turning to this clonotype: Its antigen remains unknown.

This CDR3 has 12 amino acids. V was clipped by 2 bases and J by 13 bases, with 9 bases between them. The germline gives CDR1 MNHEY, CDR2 SVGEGT. TCRdb re-analysed the reads in MiXCR, keeping a single row per CDR3 protein. Of about 270,000 distinct CDR3 sequences in the sample, 22% were seen once. The specimen comprised cultured PBMCs, sampled from culture after CMV antigen stimulation. This TCR was sampled from a human donor in good health (CMV status not recorded). Some clones in this sample may be carry-over from other donors' samples. This sequence joins TRBV6-2 or TRBV6-3 and TRBJ1-6; D is unresolved. The CDR3 region has the DNA TGTGCCAGCAGTTACACGGCTTCTCCCCTCCACTTT. Protein: CASSYTASPLHF.